A selection of T cell receptor beta chains follows, all from one sample in a study of blood T cell repertoires in COVID-19. Profiling relied on immunoSEQ multiplex PCR, and the TCRdb table lists in-frame clones only, not all of them. The repertoire holds fewer than 140,000 clones, 71% seen once, with around 0.92% in the top ten. Sequenced input: peripheral blood. These receptors originate from a human donor with acute or convalescent COVID-19. The donor label of this sample is uncertain. CDR3s include the opening cysteine and the closing phenylalanine or tryptophan. Fields, in order: V gene, J gene, D gene, clone size, CDR3 DNA, CDR3 protein. A D gene is named only where the DNA matches it firmly. The size of a clone is reported for some rows only, either as once, few or many, or as a class for expanded clones.

TRBV12-3/TRBV12-4	TRBJ1-5	-	few	TGTGCCAGCAGTCGGACATACAATCAGCCCCAGCATTTT	CASSRTYNQPQHF
TRBV6-5	TRBJ2-2	-	-	TGTGCCAGCACCCCTAGGTGGTTGAACACCGGGGAGCTGTTTTTT	CASTPRWLNTGELFF
TRBV30	TRBJ2-2	-	few	TGTGCCTGGAGTCCATGGATAGTGGGACAAAACACCGGGGAGCTGTTTTTT	CAWSPWIVGQNTGELFF
TRBV30	TRBJ1-1	-	once	TGTGCCTGGAGTGCCTACCGGGTAACTGAAGCTTTCTTT	CAWSAYRVTEAFF
TRBV1	TRBJ1-1	-	-	TGCACCAGCAGCCAAGATTCCAGGGACTTTAAGGGAGCTTTCTTT	CTSSQDSRDFKGAFF
TRBV29-1	TRBJ2-3	-	-	TGCAGCGTTGAAGTCGGGGGGCCCCACACAGATACGCAGTATTTT	CSVEVGGPHTDTQYF
TRBV2	TRBJ1-1	-	-	TGTGCCAGCAAGGGCGGGGGGAACACTGAAGCTTTCTTT	CASKGGGNTEAFF
TRBV7-2	TRBJ1-2	TRBD1	-	TGTGCCAGCAGCACTCGGACAGGATCTGGTTCCACCTTC	CASSTRTGSGSTF
TRBV5-1	TRBJ2-1	TRBD1	few	TGCGCCAGCAGCTTGGGACAGGGGAGTAGTGAGCAGTTCTTC	CASSLGQGSSEQFF
TRBV6-2/TRBV6-3	TRBJ1-5	-	-	TGTGCCAGCAGTTACTCGAAGGTTTATCCCCTGACTCTTAACAATCAGCCCCAGCATTTT	CASSYSKVYPLTLNNQPQHF
TRBV2	TRBJ1-1	-	-	TGTGCCAGCATGTGGGGCCGAGACACTGAAGCTTTCTTT	CASMWGRDTEAFF
TRBV2	TRBJ2-5	-	-	TGTGCCAGCAGTGAAGGTGTTAGAGTGGGCCAGACCCAGTACTTC	CASSEGVRVGQTQYF
TRBV9	TRBJ1-6	TRBD1	-	TGTGCCAGCAGCGGGCGGGACAGGGGGGTGGATTCACCCCTCCACTTT	CASSGRDRGVDSPLHF
TRBV7-3	TRBJ2-3	TRBD2	-	TGTGCCAGCAGCCCCGGGGGGGCAAGAACAGATACGCAGTATTTT	CASSPGGARTDTQYF
TRBV18	TRBJ2-1	TRBD1	-	TGTGCCAGCTCGCGATCCCAGGACAGGGGACCCTACAATGAGCAGTTCTTC	CASSRSQDRGPYNEQFF
TRBV9	TRBJ2-5	TRBD2	-	TGTGCCAGCAGCGTAGGTAGCGGGGGTGTCCAAGAGACCCAGTACTTC	CASSVGSGGVQETQYF
TRBV25-1	TRBJ2-3	TRBD1	-	TGTGCCAGCTCCTCGTTAGGGACAGAGACAGATACGCAGTATTTT	CASSSLGTETDTQYF
TRBV30	TRBJ1-5	-	-	TGTGCCTGGTCGCGACAGGACAATCAGCCCCAGCATTTT	CAWSRQDNQPQHF
TRBV11-2	TRBJ2-3	TRBD2	once	TGTGCCAGCAGCTCGAGCGGGGGGGCCGTGAGAGATACGCAGTATTTT	CASSSSGGAVRDTQYF
TRBV21-1	TRBJ1-1	-	-	TGTGCCAGCAGCAAAGAGAGGCTTTACACTGAAGCTTTCTTT	CASSKERLYTEAFF
TRBV7-3	TRBJ2-1	-	once	TGTGCCAGCAGCCCAAACGCGAGAAATGAGCAGTTCTTC	CASSPNARNEQFF
TRBV6-5	TRBJ2-3	-	-	TGTGCCAGCAGCGCGGGACTGCGTGCCGCGGATACGCAGTATTTT	CASSAGLRAADTQYF
TRBV13	TRBJ1-2	TRBD1	-	TGTGCCAGCAGCCCACACACGGGACAGGGATCCAACTATGGCTACACCTTC	CASSPHTGQGSNYGYTF
TRBV2	TRBJ2-2	TRBD1	medium-sized	TGTGCCAGCAGCTACAGGGGCGCCGGGGAGCTGTTTTTT	CASSYRGAGELFF
TRBV4-2	TRBJ1-6	-	-	TGTGCCAGCAGCCAAGCCGGGTTGAGCTCCTATAATTCACCCCTCCACTTT	CASSQAGLSSYNSPLHF
TRBV7-2	TRBJ2-3	TRBD2	-	TGTGCCAGCAGCATGCGGGGGGGCTTGGGAGATACGCAGTATTTT	CASSMRGGLGDTQYF
TRBV2	TRBJ1-2	TRBD1	-	TGTGCCAGCAGCCGTCCCGACAGGGACTATGGCTACACCTTC	CASSRPDRDYGYTF
TRBV6-5	TRBJ2-1	-	-	TGTGCCAGCAGCTGGGGGGGCCGGGCCTACAATGAGCAGTTCTTC	CASSWGGRAYNEQFF
TRBV2	TRBJ1-3	-	-	TGTGCCAGCAGAATTGGAGGACCCCTCTCTGGAAACACCATATATTTT	CASRIGGPLSGNTIYF
TRBV28	TRBJ2-5	TRBD2	-	TGTGCCAGCGCCGGCCCCTCGGGGGGAGAGACCCAGTACTTC	CASAGPSGGETQYF
TRBV7-2	TRBJ2-3	-	-	TGTGCCAGCAGCTTAGGTCTGAGGGGCACAGATACGCAGTATTTT	CASSLGLRGTDTQYF
TRBV9	TRBJ1-6	-	-	TGTGCCAGCAGCGTAGGGGGGGTTAGTTCACCCCTCCACTTT	CASSVGGVSSPLHF
TRBV28	TRBJ1-4	-	-	TGTGCCAGCAGCCCCCCAGATTTCCAGGATGAAAAACTGTTTTTT	CASSPPDFQDEKLFF